This T cell receptor beta chain comes out of a study of Ad26.COV2.S vaccination and SARS-CoV-2 variants. The germline gives CDR1 MGHRA, CDR2 YSYEKL. CDR3 size: 16 residues. The V and J ends lost 0 bases and 7 bases, in that order; junction bases with no gene match: 10. The protocol was immunoSEQ multiplex PCR, while the TCRdb copy is restricted to in-frame clones and leaves out a portion. The table has more than 150,000 clones, around 85% seen once; the top ten hold 5% to 6.5%. V gene TRBV4-1 combines with J gene TRBJ2-7, with 9 bases identical to TRBD1. Sequenced material: peripheral blood, taken after recovery from COVID-19. The TCR originated in a human donor who had recovered from COVID-19. The DNA for the CDR3 is TGCGCCAGCAGCCAAGATTTGGGGACAGGGTTTGCGGAGCAGTACTTC. Its translation: CASSQDLGTGFAEQYF.